This T cell receptor (beta chain) was sequenced during a study of graft-versus-host responses after intestinal transplantation. This clone is categorized as medium-sized. Germline V lookup: CDR1 SNHLY, CDR2 FYNNEI. Deletions cut 6 bases from V and 6 bases from J, with 12 bases between. The CDR3 totals 12 residues. Sequencing used immunoSEQ multiplex PCR; TCRdb keeps in-frame clones, though not all of them. The data hold about 15,000 clones, with 25% to 35% observed a single time. The V call is TRBV2, the J call TRBJ2-7, with D tentatively TRBD2 (5 bases). The source is a human patient who received an intestinal transplant. Sequencing used alloreactive CD4+ T cells from a mixed lymphocyte reaction culture, obtained before intestinal transplant. Subset: CFSE-low proliferating T cells sorted from approximately 6-day pre-transplant mixed lymphocyte reaction (GvH or HvG direction). CDR3 coding DNA: TGTGCCAGCAGGGTAACTAGAGGCGAGCAGTACTTC. This translates into CASRVTRGEQYF.